The next 20 T cell receptor gamma chains were all read from a single sample in a study of gamma delta lymphoproliferative disorders and STAT genes. PBMCs from patients and controls supplied the genomic DNA for sequencing. TCRdb fed the multiplex PCR reads to CATT. The table includes about 2,200 gamma-chain clones, roughly a tenth detected once. Sequenced: blood. The source of these receptors is a human donor with gamma-delta T-cell large granular lymphocyte leukemia.

This clone was counted between two and nine times. Only one base separates this from a far larger clonotype, so it likely reflects a read error. The sample holds other DNA sequences that translate to the same CDR3. The V and J genes are TRGV10 and TRGJ1 or TRGJ2. The J gene, left out of TCRdb, was set here by checking the DNA against germline. TRGV10 is designated an ORF whose function remains uncertain. The CDR3 consists of 12 residues. CDR3 coding DNA: TGTGCCGCGTGGGCTAAGTCGGATAAGAAACTCTTT. Protein: CAAWAKSDKKLF.

The table lists this clone with a few counts. The chain links TRGV9 to TRGJ1 or TRGJ2. The J gene, missing from TCRdb, was assigned here through DNA to germline matching. The length of the CDR3 is 13 residues. Germline values: CDR1 GITISATS, CDR2 ISYDGTV (reference sequence). Trimming at V came to 0 bases and at J to 6 bases, leaving 5 bases not matched to a gene. The CDR3 nucleotides read TGTGCCTTGTGGGAGGTGAGGGGTTATAAGAAACTCTTT. Translation: CALWEVRGYKKLF.

Here the V gene is TRGV5, but the J gene went uncalled. The CDR3 covers 11 residues. Germline V CDR1 and CDR2: VINAFY, YDVSNSKD. Written as DNA, the CDR3 is TGTGCCACCTGGGACAGCCTCTCCCAGCTCTTT. Translation: CATWDSLSQLF.

The chain uses TRGV4 and TRGJ1 or TRGJ2. TCRdb records no J gene; here it was assigned by comparing the DNA to germline. V gave up 1 base and J gave up 0 bases; unmatched junction bases: 6. The germline V gene has CDR1 EGSTGY and CDR2 YDSYTSSV. The CDR3 has 15 residues. CDR3 nucleotide sequence: TGTGCCACCTGGGATGGAAACTCGAATTATTATAAGAAACTCTTT. Translation: CATWDGNSNYYKKLF.

The chain joins TRGV4 to TRGJ1 or TRGJ2. TCRdb is silent on the J gene; assignment here came from matching the DNA to germline. Germline assignment: CDR1 EGSTGY and CDR2 YDSYTSSV. J gave up 2 bases and V 5 bases, and 6 bases lay outside the gene matches. This CDR3 is built from 13 residues. CDR3 DNA: TGTGCCACCTGGGGGACATATTATTATAAGAAACTCTTT. It is translated as CATWGTYYYKKLF.

V gene TRGV10 combines with J gene TRGJ1 or TRGJ2. Here the J gene came from matching the DNA to germline, since TCRdb omits it. Being an ORF, TRGV10 has a function that is uncertain. The V gene end was trimmed by 8 bases and the J gene end by 8 bases; junction bases not matched to a gene: 7. This CDR3 has 11 amino acids. The CDR3 region has the DNA TGTGCTGCGTGGGCTTCCAATAAGAAACTCTTT. Translated: CAAWASNKKLF.

This clone was seen a few times. The chain recombines TRGV10 with TRGJ1 or TRGJ2. TCRdb offers no J gene call, so here the DNA was matched to germline to obtain one. Being an ORF, TRGV10 has a function that is uncertain. Unmatched junction bases numbered 8, after V lost 8 bases and J lost 3 bases. The CDR3 extends over 13 amino acids. This CDR3 reads CAAWDRSYYKKLF. In nucleotides, the CDR3 is TGTGCTGCGTGGGATAGGTCTTATTATAAGAAACTCTTT.

This clone was counted a few times. The V call is TRGV3, the J call TRGJ1 or TRGJ2. As TCRdb names no J gene, one was assigned here on the basis of a DNA match to germline. CDR3 size: 12 residues. Germline loops: CDR1 VTNTFY, CDR2 YDVSTARD (reference sequence). Trimming took 2 bases from V and 2 from J; bases not matched to a gene: 0. Here the CDR3 DNA reads TGTGCCACCTGGGACAATTATTATAAGAAACTCTTT. Its translation: CATWDNYYKKLF.

The V gene is listed as TRGV9; no J gene was called. Germline-derived CDR1 and CDR2 are GITISATS and ISYDGTV (reference sequence). CDR3 length: 10 residues. The CDR3 protein is CALWEATMVF. The CDR3 nucleotides are TGTGCCTTGTGGGAGGCAACGATGGTCTTT.

The sample holds a few counts of this clone. V gene TRGV3 combines with J gene TRGJ1 or TRGJ2. TCRdb does not report a J gene; here it was assigned by matching the DNA to germline references. Germline assignment: CDR1 VTNTFY and CDR2 YDVSTARD (reference sequence). The CDR3 sequence is 11 residues long. After removal of 0 bases from V and 12 bases from J, the junction contained 5 bases not matched to a gene. CDR3 DNA: TGTGCCACCTGGGACAGGCCTGGGAAACTCTTT. Its translation is CATWDRPGKLF.

This clone occurred a few times. Distinct nucleotide sequences in the sample also encode this CDR3. V and J are TRGV4 and TRGJ1 or TRGJ2. In the absence of a J gene in TCRdb, the DNA was matched to germline to assign it here. Germline V gives CDR1 EGSTGY, CDR2 YDSYTSSV. After removal of 3 bases from V and 3 bases from J, the junction contained 2 bases not matched to a gene. The CDR3 has 12 amino acids. DNA for the CDR3: TGTGCCACCTGGGATTCTTATTATAAGAAACTCTTT. It translates to CATWDSYYKKLF.

The chain joins TRGV2 to TRGJ1 or TRGJ2. TCRdb records no J gene; here it was assigned by comparing the DNA to germline. The length of the CDR3 is 13 residues. The junction had 4 bases not matched to a gene; V was cut back by 0 bases and J by 5 bases. CDR1 is EGSNGY, CDR2 YDSYNSKV, per germline. CDR3 sequence (DNA): TGTGCCACCTGGGACGGGCACGATTATAAGAAACTCTTT. Amino acid sequence: CATWDGHDYKKLF.

This clone was detected only a few times. Its ends do not fully match the called genes, so a read error is possible. V and J are TRGV10 and TRGJP1. The J gene, absent from TCRdb, was called here by matching the DNA to germline. TRGV10 is filed as an ORF, its function uncertain. There are 14 residues in the CDR3. The CDR3 loop reads CAAWDYTAGWFKIF. The CDR3 bases are TGTGCTGCGTGGGATTATACCGCTGGTTGGTTCAAGATATTT.

This clone was detected only a few times. The chain is built from TRGV2 and TRGJ1 or TRGJ2. TCRdb leaves out the J gene; it was filled in here by matching the DNA to germline. This CDR3 is built from 14 residues. In germline, CDR1 is EGSNGY, CDR2 YDSYNSKV. V lost 3 bases, J lost 0 bases, and 5 bases stayed unmatched. The CDR3, as DNA: TGTGCCACCTGGGACAGACTGAATTATTATAAGAAACTCTTT. Translating gives CATWDRLNYYKKLF.

In its sample, this clone was seen a few times. The J gene is TRGJ1 or TRGJ2, the V gene TRGV4. Here the J gene was assigned by germline matching of the DNA, as TCRdb has none. V was clipped by 1 base and J by 3 bases; unmatched bases: 3. Germline V gene data show CDR1 as EGSTGY and CDR2 as YDSYTSSV. This CDR3 has 13 residues. The CDR3 reads CATWDGCYYKKLF. CDR3 DNA: TGTGCCACCTGGGATGGTTGTTATTATAAGAAACTCTTT.

Only a few counts were recorded for this clone. V is TRGV8 and J is TRGJ1 or TRGJ2. The J gene was missing in TCRdb and was found by matching the end of the DNA to germline. The CDR3 is 12 amino acids. Germline loops: CDR1 VENAVY, CDR2 YDSYNSRV. The V gene end was trimmed by 10 bases and the J gene end by 3 bases; junction bases not matched to a gene: 9. CDR3 in DNA: TGTGCCACACCCCTATTTTATTATAAGAAACTCTTT. Translation: CATPLFYYKKLF.

This clone is categorized as medium-sized. The same CDR3 can be traced to other DNA sequences in this sample. V is TRGV4 and J is TRGJ1 or TRGJ2. Matching the DNA to germline supplied the J gene, which TCRdb does not give. J gave up 3 bases and V 2 bases, and 1 base lay outside the gene matches. CDR3 size: 12 residues. Germline CDR1 and CDR2: EGSTGY and YDSYTSSV. The CDR3 spells CATWDVYYKKLF. CDR3 in DNA: TGTGCCACCTGGGATGTTTATTATAAGAAACTCTTT.

This chain joins TRGV5 and TRGJ1 or TRGJ2. The J gene, not given by TCRdb, was assigned here from a germline match of the nucleotide sequence. V shed 1 base, J shed 12 bases, and the junction held 9 bases outside the gene matches. The germline V gene encodes CDR1 VINAFY and CDR2 YDVSNSKD. This CDR3 region has 12 residues. The CDR3 protein is CATWDSPPGKLF. The CDR3 nucleotides are TGTGCCACCTGGGACAGCCCCCCCGGGAAACTCTTT.

This clone was seen a handful of times. The CDR3 region is CATWDSYYYKKLF. CDR3 sequence (DNA): TGTGCCACCTGGGATTCCTATTATTATAAGAAACTCTTT. This sequence joins TRGV8 and TRGJ1 or TRGJ2. The J gene is not listed in TCRdb, so it was assigned here from a DNA match to germline. Germline loops: CDR1 VENAVY, CDR2 YDSYNSRV. Trimming removed 3 bases from V and 2 bases from J; junction bases left unmatched: 4. This CDR3 is 13 amino acids long.

This clone has just a few counts. The chain couples TRGV8 to TRGJ1 or TRGJ2. TCRdb does not report a J gene; here it was assigned by matching the DNA to germline references. The V segment lost 10 bases and the J segment 6 bases; nucleotides outside the gene matches: 9. CDR1 and CDR2 from the germline V gene are VENAVY and YDSYNSRV. The CDR3 spans 11 residues. Here the CDR3 reads CATDLGYKKLF. CDR3 sequence (DNA): TGTGCCACTGACCTGGGTTATAAGAAACTCTTT.